Following are 23 T cell receptor beta chains from one sample sequenced in a study of T cells after yellow fever vaccination. TCRdb ran MiXCR on the 5' RACE reads and lists one entry per CDR3 protein. The table lists around 530,000 distinct CDR3 sequences, roughly a sixth of them singletons. The sample was PBMCs, taken 4 to 5 days after the first yellow fever vaccination. The receptor set was obtained from a man in his late teens or twenties who received the YFV17D yellow fever vaccine.

The chain joins TRBV29-1 to TRBJ1-5, with TRBD1 as a possible D gene (6 bases). Germline assignment: CDR1 SQVTM and CDR2 ANQGSEA. V dropped 6 bases and J dropped 2 bases, with 11 bases sitting between them. This CDR3 comprises 13 residues. The CDR3 reads CSVQPGGNQPQHF. The CDR3 region has the DNA TGCAGCGTCCAACCAGGGGGCAATCAGCCCCAGCATTTT.

This clonotype was seen ten or more times. A read error may produce the germline difference seen at one junction end. The chain employs TRBV4-3 and TRBJ2-5; unclear D gene. The germline CDR1 and CDR2 sequences are LGHNA and YSLEER. The CDR3 is made up of 13 amino acids. The CDR3, as DNA: TGTGCCAGCTCACCCTCAAGAGAAGAGACCCAGTACTTC. Residues: CASSPSREETQYF.

The rearrangement uses TRBV29-1 and TRBJ2-7; D possibly corresponds to TRBD1 (6 bases). Germline assignment: CDR1 SQVTM and CDR2 ANQGSEA. The germline V and J ends were trimmed by 4 bases and 0 bases, with 16 bases remaining between them. This CDR3 is built from 15 residues. The CDR3 nucleotides read TGCAGCGTTGTTGGAGCAGGGGCGGTCTCCTACGAGCAGTACTTC. Its translation: CSVVGAGAVSYEQYF.

The J gene is TRBJ2-7, the V gene TRBV3-1; 12 bases fit TRBD1. Per the germline V gene, CDR1 is LGHDT and CDR2 is YNNKEL (reference sequence). V dropped 0 bases and J dropped 5; count of bases not matched to a gene: 2. This CDR3 region has 15 residues. The CDR3 sequence is CASSQEGQGANEQYF. CDR3 DNA: TGTGCCAGCAGCCAAGAGGGACAGGGGGCAAACGAGCAGTACTTC.

J is TRBJ1-1 and V is TRBV29-1; unclear D gene. The CDR3 runs 9 residues. From germline, CDR1 is SQVTM and CDR2 ANQGSEA. V was pared by 4 bases and J by 11 bases, with 8 bases between. The CDR3 DNA sequence: TGCAGCGTTGGCTCGGGGGCTTTCTTT. Amino acid sequence: CSVGSGAFF.

This rearrangement joins TRBV12-3 or TRBV12-4 to TRBJ1-5; perhaps TRBD1 as D (5 bases). CDR3 length: 16 residues. V lost 6 bases and J 1 base, leaving 16 bases between the germline ends. CDR3 protein: CASSPRQGGSNQPQHF. The DNA for the CDR3 is TGTGCCAGCAGCCCCCGGCAGGGCGGCAGCAATCAGCCCCAGCATTTT.

This clonotype was observed a few times. The rearrangement links TRBV20-1 to TRBJ1-1; TRBD1 aligns across 8 bases. The CDR3 has 14 amino acids. V shed 4 bases and J 6 bases; nucleotides not matched to a gene: 10. In germline, CDR1 is DFQATT, CDR2 SNEGSKA (reference sequence). The CDR3 coding sequence is TGCAGTGCTACAGCCCCGGACAGGGCGGCTGAAGCTTTCTTT. Its translation is CSATAPDRAAEAFF.

This chain uses TRBV6-2 or TRBV6-3 with TRBJ2-7, with D uncertain. Trimming removed 0 bases at V and 3 bases at J, with 9 bases between. The CDR3 has 14 amino acids. In germline, CDR1 is MNHEY, CDR2 SVGEGT. The CDR3 region is CASSYSRYLYEQYV. The CDR3 DNA is TGTGCCAGCAGTTACTCGAGGTATCTCTACGAGCAGTACGTC.

This clonotype was detected only a few times. The J gene is TRBJ1-1, the V gene TRBV20-1, with D uncertain. The germline V and J ends were trimmed by 2 bases and 1 base, with 8 bases remaining between them. Per germline, CDR1 DFQATT and CDR2 SNEGSKA (reference sequence). There are 13 residues in the CDR3. In DNA form, the CDR3 reads TGCAGTGCTAGATTGAGTCGGAACACTGAAGCTTTCTTT. This encodes CSARLSRNTEAFF.

V gene TRBV5-6 combines with J gene TRBJ2-3; D remains unclear. The CDR3 contains 13 residues. The ends were cut back, 2 bases at V and 4 bases at J, with 8 bases in the middle. The germline CDR1 and CDR2 sequences are SGHDT and YYEEEE. For the CDR3, the DNA is TGTGCCAGCAGCTTCGAGTACCCAGATACGCAGTATTTT. It translates to CASSFEYPDTQYF.

This clonotype showed up just a few times. V is TRBV4-1 and J is TRBJ1-3; a weak D match, TRBD1 (6 bases). Trimming left V 0 bases short and J 6 bases short, with 12 bases between. In germline, CDR1 is MGHRA, CDR2 YSYEKL. The CDR3 length is 15 residues. CDR3 region: CASSQDRGLANTIYF. The CDR3, as DNA: TGCGCCAGCAGCCAAGACCGGGGGCTGGCAAACACCATATATTTT.

V and J are TRBV11-2 and TRBJ2-5; a weak D match, TRBD2 (6 bases). Trimming pared 5 bases from V and 1 base from J, leaving 23 bases between. The germline CDR1 and CDR2 sequences are SGHAT and FQNNGV. The CDR3 is 18 amino acids. The CDR3 DNA is TGTGCCAGCAGCCTCGGCCGGGGGTTTTCAATTTCCCAAGAGACCCAGTACTTC. Its protein is CASSLGRGFSISQETQYF.

V gene TRBV4-3 combines with J gene TRBJ2-2; D gene unclear. CDR1 is LGHNA, CDR2 YSLEER, per germline. The ends were cut back, 2 bases at V and 0 bases at J, with 10 bases in the middle. The CDR3 runs to 16 residues. The CDR3 bases are TGCGCCAGCAGCCAATTTAAGTGGGCGAACACCGGGGAGCTGTTTTTT. It translates to CASSQFKWANTGELFF.

The chain recombines TRBV6-1 with TRBJ2-1; 7 bases align to TRBD1. V was clipped by 6 bases and J by 8 bases; unmatched bases: 7. The V gene's germline CDR1 is MNHNS and CDR2 SASEGT. This CDR3 is built from 13 residues. CDR3 sequence reads: CASRMLTGDEQFF. CDR3 DNA: TGTGCCAGCAGAATGCTCACAGGGGATGAGCAGTTCTTC.

This clonotype showed up many times. The gene calls are TRBV6-1 and TRBJ2-3; D is undetermined. Looked up from germline, CDR1 is MNHNS and CDR2 is SASEGT. The CDR3 covers 14 residues. Trimming cost V 4 bases and J 3 bases, with 11 bases left between them. For the CDR3, the DNA is TGTGCCAGCAGTGTTTCTTCGCGAACAGATACGCAGTATTTT. Encoded protein: CASSVSSRTDTQYF.

This sequence joins TRBV7-2 and TRBJ2-1; tentative D call: TRBD2 (5 bases). This CDR3 is built from 16 residues. V lost 6 bases to trimming and J lost 0 bases, with 15 bases between them. CDR1 SGHTA and CDR2 FQGNSA come from the germline V gene. CDR3 residues: CASRVRTAGSYNEQFF. The CDR3 nucleotides read TGTGCCAGCAGGGTACGGACGGCGGGCTCCTACAATGAGCAGTTCTTC. Complete variable domain (other parts from reference TRBV7-2 and TRBJ2-1): GAGVSQSPSNKVTEKGKDVELRCDPISGHTALYWYRQSLGQGLEFLIYFQGNSAPDKSGLPSDRFSAERTGGSVSTLTIQRTQQEDSAVYLCASRVRTAGSYNEQFFGPGTRLTVL.

This rearrangement joins TRBV5-1 to TRBJ2-1; a possible D gene is TRBD1 (6 bases). The V gene lost 4 bases and the J gene lost 7 bases, with 18 bases spanning the gap. The CDR3 runs 15 residues. The V gene's germline CDR1 is SGHRS and CDR2 YFSETQ. CDR3 region: CASSTVPGDDNEQFF. CDR3 sequence (DNA): TGCGCCAGCAGCACAGTCCCAGGGGACGATAATGAGCAGTTCTTC.

The chain links TRBV9 to TRBJ2-1; 10 nucleotides align to TRBD2. The CDR3 runs 15 residues. V lost 2 bases to trimming and J lost 12 bases; unmatched junction nucleotides: 11. Looked up from germline, CDR1 is SGDLS and CDR2 is YYNGEE. The CDR3 DNA follows: TGTGCCAGCAGCGTTTGGGTTAGCGGGGGGTCGAGGCAGTTCTTC. It codes for CASSVWVSGGSRQFF. The full variable domain, with the rest looked up from reference TRBV9 and TRBJ2-1, is DSGVTQTPKHLITATGQRVTLRCSPRSGDLSVYWYQQSLDQGLQFLIQYYNGEERAKGNILERFSAQQFPDLHSELNLSSLELGDSALYFCASSVWVSGGSRQFFGPGTRLTVL.

The chain has TRBV6-2 or TRBV6-3 and TRBJ1-1, with D perhaps matching TRBD1 (5 bases). This CDR3 has 13 amino acids. Germline assignment: CDR1 MNHEY and CDR2 SVGEGT. Between the trimmed V and J ends, which lost 3 bases and 8 bases, there was a span of 13 bases. For the CDR3, the DNA is TGTGCCAGCAGTTATTACGACAGATACGAAGCTTTCTTT. It encodes CASSYYDRYEAFF.

Only a few counts were recorded for this clonotype. The chain uses TRBV5-1 and TRBJ2-2; D is unclear. The CDR3 loop spans 12 amino acids. Germline V gene data show CDR1 as SGHRS and CDR2 as YFSETQ. The V gene lost 5 bases and the J gene lost 7 bases, with 9 bases spanning the gap. In nucleotides, the CDR3 is TGCGCCAGCAGGAGAGTCGGCGGGGAGCTGTTTTTT. Its translation is CASRRVGGELFF.

This clonotype was seen repeatedly, ten times or more. The gene calls are TRBV5-1 and TRBJ2-4; either TRBD1 or TRBD2 may supply D (5 bases each). Germline CDR1 is SGHRS and CDR2 is YFSETQ. The CDR3 covers 17 residues. V was cut by 0 bases and J by 3 bases, with 16 bases left in between. This CDR3 is CASSLGRGLDSKNIQYF. DNA of the CDR3: TGCGCCAGCAGCTTGGGTCGGGGCCTAGATAGCAAAAACATTCAGTACTTC.

V is TRBV7-2 and J is TRBJ2-5; unclear D gene. The germline V gene has CDR1 SGHTA and CDR2 FQGNSA. This CDR3 region has 15 residues. The ends were cut back, 7 bases at V and 0 bases at J, with 15 bases in the middle. CDR3 sequence (DNA): TGTGCCAGCACAAGGCACTACCGGTACCAAGAGACCCAGTACTTC. Translating it yields CASTRHYRYQETQYF. Complete variable domain (other parts from reference TRBV7-2 and TRBJ2-5): GAGVSQSPSNKVTEKGKDVELRCDPISGHTALYWYRQSLGQGLEFLIYFQGNSAPDKSGLPSDRFSAERTGGSVSTLTIQRTQQEDSAVYLCASTRHYRYQETQYFGPGTRLLVL.

A few counts support this clonotype. This chain uses TRBV24-1 with TRBJ1-6; D remains unclear. CDR3 length: 16 residues. The germline V gene encodes CDR1 KGHDR and CDR2 SFDVKD. V was shortened by 3 bases and J by 0 bases, with 8 bases between the two germline ends. This chain's CDR3 is CATSDGRSSYNSPLHF. The DNA for the CDR3 is TGTGCCACCAGTGATGGACGGAGCTCCTATAATTCACCCCTCCACTTT.